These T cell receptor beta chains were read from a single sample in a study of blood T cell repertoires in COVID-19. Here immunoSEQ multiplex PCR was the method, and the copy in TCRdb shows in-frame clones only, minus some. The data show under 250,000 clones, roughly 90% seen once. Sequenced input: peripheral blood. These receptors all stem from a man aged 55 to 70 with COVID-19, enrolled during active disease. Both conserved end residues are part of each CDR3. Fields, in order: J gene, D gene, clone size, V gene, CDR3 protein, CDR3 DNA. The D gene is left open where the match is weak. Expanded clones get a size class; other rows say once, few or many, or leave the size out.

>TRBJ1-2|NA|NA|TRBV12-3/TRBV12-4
CASSLRGNYGYTF
TGTGCCAGCAGTTTAAGAGGGAACTATGGCTACACCTTC
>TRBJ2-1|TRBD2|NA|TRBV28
CASSLPGGPRYEQFF
TGTGCCAGCAGTTTACCGGGAGGGCCGAGGTATGAGCAGTTCTTC
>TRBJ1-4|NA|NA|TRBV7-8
CASSLGTAGTNEKLFF
TGTGCCAGCAGCTTAGGCACGGCGGGTACTAATGAAAAACTGTTTTTT
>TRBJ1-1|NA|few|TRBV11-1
CASSLSPGENTEAFF
TGTGCCAGCAGCTTGTCCCCGGGAGAGAACACTGAAGCTTTCTTT
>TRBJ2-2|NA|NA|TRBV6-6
CASRQGGTGELFF
TGTGCCAGCAGACAGGGGGGGACCGGGGAGCTGTTTTTT
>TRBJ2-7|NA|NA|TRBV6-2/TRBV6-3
CASSFPGQAYEQYF
TGTGCCAGCAGTTTTCCGGGACAAGCCTACGAGCAGTACTTC
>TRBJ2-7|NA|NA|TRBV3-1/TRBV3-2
CASSENSRYEQYF
TGTGCCAGCAGTGAAAACTCCCGCTACGAGCAGTACTTC
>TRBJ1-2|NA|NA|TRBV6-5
CASRGDIYGYTF
TGTGCCAGCAGGGGGGACATCTATGGCTACACCTTC
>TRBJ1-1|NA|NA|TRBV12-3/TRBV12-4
CASSFRAEAFF
TGTGCCAGCAGTTTTCGGGCTGAAGCTTTCTTT
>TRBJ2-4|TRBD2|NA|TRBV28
CASSSIAGGEAKNIQYF
TGTGCCAGCAGTTCCATAGCGGGAGGGGAAGCCAAAAACATTCAGTACTTC
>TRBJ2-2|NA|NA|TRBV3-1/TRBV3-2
CASTAARLANTGELFF
TGTGCCAGCACCGCCGCCAGGTTGGCGAACACCGGGGAGCTGTTTTTT
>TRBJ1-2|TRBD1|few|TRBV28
CASSLTGGAYGYTF
TGTGCCAGCAGTTTAACAGGGGGGGCCTATGGCTACACCTTC
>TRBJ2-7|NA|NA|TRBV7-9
CASSFDRYSYEQYF
TGTGCCAGCAGCTTTGACAGATACTCCTACGAGCAGTACTTC
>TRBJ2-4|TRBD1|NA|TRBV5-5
CASSFPSRDRGGEAKNIQYF
TGTGCCAGCAGCTTCCCATCCCGGGACAGGGGAGGGGAAGCCAAAAACATTCAGTACTTC
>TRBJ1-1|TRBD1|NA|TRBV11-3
CASSARDSANTEAFF
TGTGCCAGCAGCGCTCGGGACAGCGCGAACACTGAAGCTTTCTTT
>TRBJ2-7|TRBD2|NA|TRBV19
CASSRAGGFYEQYF
TGTGCCAGTAGTAGAGCGGGAGGCTTCTACGAGCAGTACTTC
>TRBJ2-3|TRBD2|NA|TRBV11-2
CASSLGGLAGGLHDTQYF
TGTGCCAGCAGCTTAGGGGGTCTAGCGGGAGGGTTGCACGATACGCAGTATTTT
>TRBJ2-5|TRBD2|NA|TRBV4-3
CASSQGTRGSETQYF
TGCGCCAGCAGCCAAGGCACGCGGGGGTCGGAGACCCAGTACTTC
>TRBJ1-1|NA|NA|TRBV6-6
CASSYWGANTEAFF
TGTGCCAGCAGTTACTGGGGCGCGAACACTGAAGCTTTCTTT
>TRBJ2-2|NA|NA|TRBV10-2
CATKGTNTGELFF
TGCGCCACCAAGGGGACTAACACCGGGGAGCTGTTTTTT
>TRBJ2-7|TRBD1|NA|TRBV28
CASNNRGPGEQYF
TGTGCCAGCAATAACAGGGGGCCGGGCGAGCAGTACTTC
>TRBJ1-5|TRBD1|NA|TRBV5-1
CASSLVERRKEDRGFYSNQPQHF
TGCGCCAGCAGCTTGGTAGAACGGAGAAAAGAAGACAGGGGGTTCTATAGCAATCAGCCCCAGCATTTT
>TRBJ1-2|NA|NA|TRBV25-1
CASSDGQGLYGYTF
TGTGCCAGCAGTGACGGCCAGGGTCTCTATGGCTACACCTTC
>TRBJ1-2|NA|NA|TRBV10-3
CAISSSQSYGYTF
TGTGCCATCAGCTCTAGCCAGAGCTATGGCTACACCTTC
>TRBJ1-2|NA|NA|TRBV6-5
CASSAQGGSGYTF
TGTGCCAGCAGCGCACAGGGTGGAAGTGGCTACACCTTC
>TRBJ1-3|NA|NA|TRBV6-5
CASSYSRQASGNTIYF
TGTGCCAGCAGTTACTCGCGGCAAGCCTCTGGAAACACCATATATTTT
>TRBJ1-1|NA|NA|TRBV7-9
CASSLALTVSEAFF
TGTGCCAGCAGCTTAGCTCTTACAGTGTCTGAAGCTTTCTTT
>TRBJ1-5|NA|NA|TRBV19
CASSNPQVNQPQHF
TGTGCCAGTAGCAACCCACAGGTGAATCAGCCCCAGCATTTT
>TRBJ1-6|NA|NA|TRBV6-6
CASSYSQGYNSPLHF
TGTGCCAGCAGTTACTCCCAGGGTTATAATTCACCCCTCCACTTT
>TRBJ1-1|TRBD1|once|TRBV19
CASSIALGQGRSEAFF
TGTGCCAGTAGTATAGCGCTGGGACAGGGGAGGTCTGAAGCTTTCTTT
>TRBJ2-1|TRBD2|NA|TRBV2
CASSPLAGGGNSYNEQFF
TGTGCCAGCAGTCCTCTAGCGGGGGGGGGCAACTCCTACAATGAGCAGTTCTTC
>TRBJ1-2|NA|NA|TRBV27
CASSLSGGHSGYTF
TGTGCCAGCAGTTTATCCGGGGGGCACAGTGGCTACACCTTC
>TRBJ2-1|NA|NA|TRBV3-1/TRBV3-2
CASSQEERIEGNEQFF
TGTGCCAGCAGCCAAGAGGAGAGGATTGAGGGCAATGAGCAGTTCTTC
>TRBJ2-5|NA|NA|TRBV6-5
CASRYRDSQETQYF
TGTGCCAGCAGGTACAGGGACTCCCAAGAGACCCAGTACTTC
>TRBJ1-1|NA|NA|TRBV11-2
CASSLQGREAFF
TGTGCCAGCAGCTTACAGGGGCGTGAAGCTTTCTTT